Following are 23 T cell receptor beta chains from one sample sequenced in a study of OX40 agonist ivuxolimab in advanced cancers. Measured with immunoSEQ multiplex PCR; TCRdb has only the in-frame clones, and not every one. The sample carries roughly 70,000 clones, 85% recorded once. Sequencing used CD4+ or CD8+ T cells sorted from blood, obtained in a trial of the OX40 agonist ivuxolimab. These receptors were collected from an adult with an advanced solid tumor such as melanoma, head and neck, liver or kidney cancer.

This chain connects TRBV29-1 to TRBJ1-5, with D unresolved. The length of the CDR3 is 14 residues. V lost 3 bases and J lost 3, with 12 bases in between. Germline V gives CDR1 SQVTM, CDR2 ANQGSEA. The CDR3 DNA sequence: TGCAGCGTTGATCCCAGGCCCCCCAATCAGCCCCAGCATTTT. The encoded protein is CSVDPRPPNQPQHF.

V is TRBV7-2 and J is TRBJ2-7; possibly TRBD1 for D (6 bases). The length of the CDR3 is 13 residues. CDR1 and CDR2 from the germline V gene are SGHTA and FQGNSA. V gave up 4 bases and J gave up 5 bases, with 12 bases separating them. The CDR3 DNA reads TGTGCCAGCAGCTCACCCTACAGGGACGAGCAGTACTTC. It yields the protein CASSSPYRDEQYF.

The V gene is TRBV9, the J gene TRBJ1-2, with D tentatively TRBD1 (6 bases). The CDR3 runs 13 residues. Germline loops: CDR1 SGDLS, CDR2 YYNGEE. Trimming took 4 bases from V and 6 from J, leaving 13 bases between them. The DNA for the CDR3 is TGTGCCAGCAGCTCCCTGACAGGCAATGGCTACACCTTC. The encoded protein is CASSSLTGNGYTF.

The CDR3 DNA sequence: TGTGCCAGCAGCTTAGAGGGGGCGCGATCCCATGGCTACACCTTC. This encodes CASSLEGARSHGYTF. This chain uses TRBV5-5 with TRBJ1-2; 7 bases agree with TRBD1. Per germline, CDR1 SGHKS and CDR2 YYEKEE (reference sequence). J lost 6 bases, V lost 2 bases, and 10 bases had no gene match. The CDR3 contains 15 residues.

V and J are TRBV10-3 and TRBJ2-1; tentatively, D is TRBD1 or TRBD2 (5 bases each). The CDR3 runs to 15 residues. Per germline, CDR1 ENHRY and CDR2 SYGVKD. V was shortened by 4 bases and J by 2 bases, with 12 bases between the two germline ends. The CDR3 DNA reads TGTGCCATCAGTGGGGACGGTTTCACCTACAATGAGCAGTTCTTC. This codes for CAISGDGFTYNEQFF.

This chain links TRBV7-2 with TRBJ1-5, with 7 nucleotides matching TRBD1. Trimming cost V 6 bases and J 7 bases; bases outside gene matches: 6. Germline CDR1 is SGHTA and CDR2 is FQGNSA. The CDR3 is 13 residues long. CDR3 sequence: CASRPTGAQPQHF. The CDR3 DNA reads as TGTGCCAGCAGGCCTACAGGGGCCCAGCCCCAGCATTTT.

The chain carries TRBV5-1 and TRBJ2-7; TRBD1 might be the D (5 bases). This CDR3 contains 13 residues. Germline values: CDR1 SGHRS, CDR2 YFSETQ. V was pared by 5 bases and J by 1 base, with 10 bases between. The CDR3 coding sequence is TGCGCCAGCAGTCCACGACAGTCCTACGAGCAGTACTTC. This encodes CASSPRQSYEQYF.

The chain combines TRBV5-1 with TRBJ2-2, with unresolved D. This CDR3 region has 17 residues. V lost 4 bases, J lost 5 bases, and 21 bases lay in between. Germline V lookup: CDR1 SGHRS, CDR2 YFSETQ. Here the CDR3 reads CASSLPRRQAGTGELFF. CDR3 DNA sequence: TGCGCCAGCAGCCTCCCGAGGCGCCAAGCCGGAACCGGGGAGCTGTTTTTT.

The rearrangement joins TRBV19 to TRBJ2-7; D might be TRBD1 (6 bases). Germline-derived CDR1 and CDR2 are LNHDA and SQIVND (reference sequence). There are 14 residues in the CDR3. Between the trimmed V and J ends, which lost 3 bases and 6 bases, there was a span of 15 bases. CDR3 nucleotides: TGTGCCAGTAGTATGTTCATCAGGGACACCGAGCAGTACTTC. Protein sequence: CASSMFIRDTEQYF.

V is TRBV5-1 and J is TRBJ1-2; D ambiguous. V lost 7 bases and J 0 bases, leaving 13 bases between the germline ends. This CDR3 is 14 amino acids long. CDR1 is SGHRS, CDR2 YFSETQ, per germline. CDR3 bases: TGCGCCAGCCGTCGGGCCGAAGCTAACTATGGCTACACCTTC. Protein sequence: CASRRAEANYGYTF.

The V gene is TRBV7-2, the J gene TRBJ1-5; D call uncertain. Per germline, CDR1 SGHTA and CDR2 FQGNSA. Trimming cost V 1 base and J 3 bases, with 7 bases left between them. The CDR3 runs to 14 residues. CDR3 coding DNA: TGTGCCAGCAGCTTAGAAGGGTCCAATCAGCCCCAGCATTTT. Protein: CASSLEGSNQPQHF. The full variable domain, in which reference TRBV7-2 and TRBJ1-5 provide the parts outside the CDR3, is GAGVSQSPSNKVTEKGKDVELRCDPISGHTALYWYRQSLGQGLEFLIYFQGNSAPDKSGLPSDRFSAERTGGSVSTLTIQRTQQEDSAVYLCASSLEGSNQPQHFGDGTRLSIL.

J is TRBJ2-3 and V is TRBV2, with D possibly being TRBD1 or TRBD2 (5 bases each). Germline CDR1 SNHLY, CDR2 FYNNEI. Trimming removed 4 bases at V and 5 bases at J, with 13 bases between. The CDR3 has 14 residues. CDR3 loop: CASSALRGGDTQYF. As DNA, the CDR3 is TGTGCCAGCAGTGCCCTGAGGGGCGGAGATACGCAGTATTTT.

This clone was found once. The CDR3 DNA reads as TGTGCCAGCAGCTTAGTGCGCGCGGCTGAAGCTTTCTTT. This codes for CASSLVRAAEAFF. The V gene is TRBV7-2, the J gene TRBJ1-1; D ambiguous. The CDR3 runs 13 residues. The V end lost 1 base, the J end lost 6 bases, and 9 bases lay between the germline ends. The V gene's germline CDR1 is SGHTA and CDR2 FQGNSA.

In regard to this clone: One end of the junction does not line up with germline, which may come from a read error. CDR3 protein: CASSAGQGFPSLDF. The CDR3 DNA follows: TGTGCCAGCAGCGCTGGACAGGGCTTCCCCTCCTTAGATTTT. The V gene is TRBV14, the J gene TRBJ1-3, with TRBD1 matching 8 bases. There are 14 residues in the CDR3. Germline values: CDR1 SGHDN, CDR2 FVKESK.

This chain joins TRBV2 and TRBJ2-1; 11 nucleotides match TRBD2. V shed 6 bases, J shed 6 bases, and the junction held 7 bases outside the gene matches. The CDR3 length is 15 residues. Germline CDR1 is SNHLY and CDR2 is FYNNEI. In DNA, the CDR3 is TGTGCCAGCAGAGCCGGGACTAGCGGCTTCAATGAGCAGTTCTTC. Translation: CASRAGTSGFNEQFF.

The rearrangement links TRBV5-4 to TRBJ2-5; TRBD2 aligns across 14 bases. The ends lost 4 bases at V and 5 bases at J; junction bases unmatched: 10. This CDR3 region has 17 residues. Per the germline V gene, CDR1 is SGHNT and CDR2 is YYREEE (reference sequence). The CDR3 DNA reads as TGTGCCAGCAGCCCGCCCGGGGGACTAGCGGGAGTGGAGACCCAGTACTTC. Its translation is CASSPPGGLAGVETQYF.

The chain employs TRBV2 and TRBJ1-1; D perhaps matches TRBD1 (5 bases). CDR3 length: 14 amino acids. Trimming cost V 6 bases and J 0 bases, with 11 bases left between them. Germline-derived CDR1 and CDR2 are SNHLY and FYNNEI. CDR3 DNA: TGTGCCAGCAGGGGACGGATGATGAACACTGAAGCTTTCTTT. Translation gives CASRGRMMNTEAFF.

This sequence joins TRBV18 and TRBJ1-4; a weak D match, TRBD1 (6 bases). CDR1 and CDR2 (germline): KGHSH, LQKENI. The CDR3 contains 16 residues. Between the trimmed V and J ends, which lost 6 bases and 3 bases, there was a span of 17 bases. The CDR3 spells CASSPNRVGANEKLFF. The CDR3 DNA reads TGTGCCAGCTCTCCTAACAGGGTTGGAGCTAATGAAAAACTGTTTTTT.

This clone occurred a few times. The V and J genes are TRBV5-1 and TRBJ2-3; 13 bases are a match to TRBD2. The CDR3 sequence is 16 residues long. The trim removed 3 bases at V and 2 bases at J, leaving 3 bases unmatched. Looked up from germline, CDR1 is SGHRS and CDR2 is YFSETQ. As DNA, the CDR3 is TGCGCCAGCAGCTCCGGGACTAGCGGGACCACAGATACGCAGTATTTT. Translating it yields CASSSGTSGTTDTQYF.

This clone was counted between two and nine times. The genes are TRBV19 and TRBJ1-1, with D perhaps matching TRBD1 (6 bases). The germline gives CDR1 LNHDA, CDR2 SQIVND (reference sequence). This CDR3 has 15 residues. The V gene lost 0 bases and the J gene lost 0 bases, with 8 bases spanning the gap. The chain's CDR3 is CASSIDRQVNTEAFF. The CDR3 DNA follows: TGTGCCAGTAGTATAGATCGACAGGTGAACACTGAAGCTTTCTTT.

CDR3: CASSPIGGPTDTQYF. CDR3 DNA: TGCGCCAGCAGCCCGATCGGGGGGCCCACAGATACGCAGTATTTT. The V gene is TRBV5-1, the J gene TRBJ2-3; tentative D call: TRBD2 (7 bases). The CDR3 is made up of 15 amino acids. With 4 bases removed from V and 2 bases from J, the gap between germline ends came to 14 bases. Germline CDR1 is SGHRS and CDR2 is YFSETQ.

This clone was seen more than once but under ten times. This chain links TRBV19 with TRBJ1-3; 7 bases line up with TRBD1. The CDR3 runs to 13 residues. V gave up 8 bases and J gave up 6 bases; unmatched junction bases: 7. The germline V gene has CDR1 LNHDA and CDR2 SQIVND (reference sequence). The CDR3 protein is CASGQDFSNTIYF. CDR3 DNA: TGTGCCAGTGGACAGGATTTTTCAAACACCATATATTTT.

The genes are TRBV28 and TRBJ2-3, with D perhaps assigned TRBD1 or TRBD2 (5 bases each). V was cut by 6 bases and J by 9 bases, with 19 bases left in between. The CDR3 is made up of 14 amino acids. The V gene's germline CDR1 is MDHEN and CDR2 SYDVKM. CDR3 loop: CASSLVGVWETQYF. In nucleotides, the CDR3 is TGTGCCAGCAGCCTCGTGGGGGTCTGGGAGACGCAGTATTTT.